These 22 T cell receptor beta chains were sequenced from one sample in a study of cytomegalovirus exposure and HLA in healthy donors. PCR was performed using 60 Vbeta and 13 Jbeta primers. Assay: immunoSEQ multiplex PCR; the TCRdb copy retains only in-frame clones and omits some. This sample's table reports just over 80,000 clones. Source material: PBMCs. The receptors here all came from a woman in her 30s in good health and CMV-seronegative.

The V and J genes are TRBV18 and TRBJ2-7; 10 bases match TRBD1. Germline lookup yields CDR1 KGHSH and CDR2 LQKENI. V was clipped by 6 bases and J by 2 bases; unmatched bases: 7. This CDR3 spans 15 amino acids. In DNA, the CDR3 is TGTGCCAGCTCTCCTAGACAGGGGGCCGCCTACGAGCAGTACTTC. Translated, it gives CASSPRQGAAYEQYF.

This rearrangement joins TRBV19 to TRBJ2-1; 7 positions agree with TRBD1. V shed 6 bases, J shed 10 bases, and the junction held 9 bases outside the gene matches. This CDR3 has 13 amino acids. The germline CDR1 and CDR2 sequences are LNHDA and SQIVND (reference sequence). The CDR3 DNA reads as TGTGCCAGTAGCTCTCAGGGGGTCGTGGAGCAGTTCTTC. This encodes CASSSQGVVEQFF.

V is TRBV5-1 and J is TRBJ2-7; 7 nucleotides agree with TRBD1. CDR1 and CDR2 from the germline V gene are SGHRS and YFSETQ. This CDR3 contains 16 residues. Trimming removed 4 bases from V and 6 bases from J; junction bases left unmatched: 16. DNA of the CDR3: TGCGCCAGCAGCATCGCCTTAGGGGGCGCCCTGGGCGAGCAGTACTTC. Protein sequence: CASSIALGGALGEQYF. Filled out from reference TRBV5-1 and TRBJ2-7, the complete variable domain reads KAGVTQTPRYLIKTRGQQVTLSCSPISGHRSVSWYQQTPGQGLQFLFEYFSETQRNKGNFPGRFSGRQFSNSRSEMNVSTLELGDSALYLCASSIALGGALGEQYFGPGTRLTVT.

The J gene is TRBJ1-1, the V gene TRBV6-1; no reliable D call. CDR3 length equals 12 residues. The V gene lost 4 bases and the J gene lost 1 base, with 4 bases spanning the gap. Germline V lookup: CDR1 MNHNS, CDR2 SASEGT. As DNA, the CDR3 is TGTGCCAGCAGTGCATGGAACACTGAAGCTTTCTTT. Translating it yields CASSAWNTEAFF.

The V call is TRBV30, the J call TRBJ1-2; 7 positions agree with TRBD1. The CDR3 length is 17 residues. Germline loops: CDR1 GTSNPN, CDR2 SVGIG (reference sequence). The V and J ends lost 1 base and 4 bases, in that order; junction bases with no gene match: 15. The CDR3 here is CAWSGGTALRNSYGYTF. CDR3 bases: TGTGCCTGGAGTGGGGGGACAGCACTTAGGAATTCCTATGGCTACACCTTC.

This chain links TRBV5-1 with TRBJ1-2; TRBD1 aligns across 7 bases. This CDR3 region has 15 residues. J was trimmed by 7 bases and V by 0 bases; bases with no gene match: 9. Germline V lookup: CDR1 SGHRS, CDR2 YFSETQ. The DNA of the CDR3 is TGCGCCAGCAGCTTGGAAGGCAGGGGGATTGGTGGCTACACCTTC. Translated: CASSLEGRGIGGYTF.

V is TRBV6-6 and J is TRBJ1-2; D not resolved. Per the germline V gene, CDR1 is MNHNY and CDR2 is SVGAGI (reference sequence). V dropped 6 bases and J dropped 3 bases, with 11 bases sitting between them. This CDR3 spans 13 amino acids. CDR3 coding DNA: TGTGCCAGCAGGACCACAGCGGACTATGGCTACACCTTC. Amino acid sequence: CASRTTADYGYTF.

This rearrangement joins TRBV5-1 to TRBJ2-7, with 8 bases fitting TRBD1. The CDR3 runs to 15 residues. The germline V gene has CDR1 SGHRS and CDR2 YFSETQ. After removal of 4 bases from V and 2 bases from J, the junction contained 8 bases not matched to a gene. The CDR3 coding sequence is TGCGCCAGCAGCGCGGGACAGGCGGTTCCCTACGAGCAGTACTTC. As protein: CASSAGQAVPYEQYF.

The chain is built from TRBV2 and TRBJ2-7; no reliable D call. CDR1 is SNHLY, CDR2 FYNNEI, per germline. Trimming stripped 1 base from V and 2 bases from J, with 15 bases between. The CDR3 is made up of 16 amino acids. Here the CDR3 DNA reads TGTGCCAGCAGTGAAGAAAACTTCCTGAGCGCCTACGAGCAGTACTTC. Translated, it gives CASSEENFLSAYEQYF.

The chain uses TRBV15 and TRBJ2-1, with 13 bases that match TRBD2. CDR1 LNHNV and CDR2 YYDKDF come from the germline V gene (reference sequence). The CDR3 sequence is 19 residues long. The V and J ends lost 0 bases and 7 bases, in that order; junction bases with no gene match: 12. The CDR3 DNA is TGTGCCACCAGCAGAGATCAACTAGCGGGAGGGCCAAGGTTGAATGAGCAGTTCTTC. Translated: CATSRDQLAGGPRLNEQFF.

The chain is built from TRBV5-8 and TRBJ2-5, with 7 bases identical to TRBD2. J was trimmed by 5 bases and V by 0 bases; bases with no gene match: 7. CDR1 is SGHTS and CDR2 is YDEGEE in the germline V gene. The length of the CDR3 is 15 residues. Written as DNA, the CDR3 is TGTGCCAGCAGCTTGGAGCAGCGGGGCGGGGAGACCCAGTACTTC. Translation gives CASSLEQRGGETQYF.

V usage is TRBV5-5 and J usage is TRBJ1-1; 7 nucleotides match TRBD1. V trimming: 3 bases; J trimming: 0 bases; junction bases outside the gene matches: 11. The germline gives CDR1 SGHKS, CDR2 YYEKEE (reference sequence). This CDR3 is built from 17 residues. CDR3 in DNA: TGTGCCAGCAGCTCGTTCACGGACAGGAAGATGAACACTGAAGCTTTCTTT. Its protein product is CASSSFTDRKMNTEAFF. Complete variable domain (other parts from reference TRBV5-5 and TRBJ1-1): DAGVTQSPTHLIKTRGQQVTLRCSPISGHKSVSWYQQVLGQGPQFIFQYYEKEERGRGNFPDRFSARQFPNYSSELNVNALLLGDSALYLCASSSFTDRKMNTEAFFGQGTRLTVV.

The chain employs TRBV2 and TRBJ1-2; 8 bases are shared with TRBD1. In germline, CDR1 is SNHLY, CDR2 FYNNEI. Trimming at V came to 6 bases and at J to 6 bases, leaving 9 bases not matched to a gene. CDR3 length: 14 amino acids. DNA of the CDR3: TGTGCCAGCAGACCTGCGACAGGGGCGGATGGCTACACCTTC. This codes for CASRPATGADGYTF.

The chain joins TRBV7-9 to TRBJ1-2; TRBD1 agrees at 9 bases. The junction had 6 bases not matched to a gene; V was cut back by 3 bases and J by 1 base. CDR3 length: 16 residues. Germline-derived CDR1 and CDR2 are SEHNR and FQNEAQ (reference sequence). As DNA, the CDR3 is TGTGCCAGCAGCTTGGACAGGGGAGCTTTTAACTATGGCTACACCTTC. It is translated as CASSLDRGAFNYGYTF.

The chain couples TRBV2 to TRBJ1-2; no reliable D call. V gave up 6 bases and J gave up 7 bases, with 12 bases separating them. Germline assignment: CDR1 SNHLY and CDR2 FYNNEI. This CDR3 contains 12 residues. CDR3 in amino acids: CASRLGGIGYTF. The CDR3 nucleotides read TGTGCCAGCAGGTTGGGAGGGATTGGCTACACCTTC.

The chain joins TRBV5-4 to TRBJ2-2; 8 bases align to TRBD2. J lost 4 bases, V lost 3 bases, and 5 bases had no gene match. Germline V gene lookup returns CDR1 SGHNT and CDR2 YYREEE (reference sequence). This CDR3 region has 15 residues. CDR3: CASSSGGPGTGELFF. In nucleotides, the CDR3 is TGTGCCAGCAGCTCGGGGGGGCCGGGCACCGGGGAGCTGTTTTTT.

The rearrangement joins TRBV5-4 to TRBJ2-1, with D perhaps matching TRBD2 (7 bases). The CDR3 contains 13 residues. Germline CDR1 SGHNT, CDR2 YYREEE (reference sequence). V dropped 0 bases and J dropped 12 bases, with 13 bases sitting between them. The CDR3 here is CASSLGGGFGQFF. The DNA for the CDR3 is TGTGCCAGCAGCTTGGGGGGGGGCTTCGGGCAGTTCTTC.

V and J are TRBV6-5 and TRBJ1-2, with TRBD1 identical over 10 bases. Germline CDR1 reads MNHEY; CDR2 reads SVGAGI. Trimming took 4 bases from V and 6 from J; bases not matched to a gene: 5. This CDR3 has 14 residues. The CDR3 here is CASSFRQGADGYTF. DNA of the CDR3: TGTGCCAGCAGTTTCCGACAGGGGGCGGATGGCTACACCTTC.

The rearrangement links TRBV7-2 to TRBJ2-3; a possible D gene is TRBD2 (5 bases). V shed 2 bases and J shed 5 bases, with 5 bases lying between them. CDR3 size: 12 residues. The germline CDR1 and CDR2 sequences are SGHTA and FQGNSA. The chain's CDR3 is CASSLSGDTQYF. For the CDR3, the DNA is TGTGCCAGCAGCTTAAGCGGAGATACGCAGTATTTT.

The rearrangement joins TRBV30 to TRBJ2-5; D gene unclear. The CDR3 is 12 amino acids. Trimming took 0 bases from V and 4 from J, leaving 6 bases between them. Per germline, CDR1 GTSNPN and CDR2 SVGIG (reference sequence). CDR3 sequence reads: CAWSVVRETQYF. The CDR3 bases are TGTGCCTGGAGTGTTGTCCGAGAGACCCAGTACTTC.

The rearrangement uses TRBV13 and TRBJ2-7, with a weak D call TRBD2 (5 bases). From germline, CDR1 is PRHDT and CDR2 FYEKMQ (reference sequence). The CDR3 is 14 amino acids. V lost 5 bases and J 0 bases, leaving 11 bases between the germline ends. In nucleotides, the CDR3 is TGTGCCAGCAGCCCACACGGGATCTCCTACGAGCAGTACTTC. It yields the protein CASSPHGISYEQYF.

The J gene is TRBJ2-7, the V gene TRBV19, with D hard to call. V was clipped by 1 base and J by 1 base, with 5 bases between them. The CDR3 consists of 13 residues. Per germline, CDR1 LNHDA and CDR2 SQIVND (reference sequence). CDR3 sequence reads: CASSIGRSYEQYF. The CDR3 bases are TGTGCCAGTAGTATAGGGCGGTCCTACGAGCAGTACTTC.